The text below deals with one TCR beta chain. Its antigen remains undetermined. Base-call qualities are not available, and no considerably larger clone is one nucleotide away. The sample is drawn from a study of control samples from healthy donors and cancer patients (dated by TCRdb to about 2020). Preparation of the library involved the immunoSEQ multiplex PCR assay. Sourced from immuneACCESS, this table was stored by TCRdb with only in-frame sequences that have V and J called. A share of the clones is absent; for the studies checked, an unresolved V gene accounts for under half, and the remainder has no known explanation. The sample has roughly 63,000 clones on record, about 92% of them singletons. About 1.7% of the sample goes to the ten largest clones. The CDR3 has 14 amino acids, counting the end cysteine and phenylalanine. Just CDR3 DNA is preserved here, 42 bases in frame from base 1. CDR1 MNHEY and CDR2 SMNVEV are derived from the germline V gene (reference sequence). Trimming takes 6 bases off V and 5 bases off J; junction bases not matched to a gene: 7.

Specimen: PBMCs. This chain joins TRBV27 to TRBJ1-2, with 9 junctional bases fitting TRBD1. The clonotype comes from a man aged 40-49 years with colorectal cancer. CDR3 protein: CASRGQGEGYGYTF. At the DNA level, the sequence is TGTGCCAGCAGGGGACAGGGAGAGGGGTATGGCTACACCTTC.